A selection of T cell receptor beta chains follows, all from one sample in a study of patients and donors after allogeneic stem cell transplantation. Each CDR3 protein gets one entry after TCRdb re-called the RT-PCR reads with MiXCR. The sample shows about 960,000 distinct CDR3 sequences, about a sixth of them seen only once. Sequenced input: blood, either unsorted or a sorted T cell fraction (not recorded which). All receptors derive from a human donor who was either an allogeneic HSCT recipient or a stem cell or donor lymphocyte infusion donor (not recorded which). It is not recorded whose cells these are; they may come from a transplant donor. CDR3s include the opening cysteine and the closing phenylalanine or tryptophan. Each record gives: V gene, D gene, J gene, clone size, CDR3 protein, CDR3 DNA. The D gene is left open where the match is weak. Not all rows give a size; the values are once, few, many and, for expanded clones, a class.

TRBV29-1	.	TRBJ2-6	many	CSVVVGANVLTF	TGCAGCGTTGTGGTTGGGGCCAACGTCCTGACTTTC
TRBV6-2/TRBV6-3	.	TRBJ1-3	.	CASRLTSGSGNTIYF	TGTGCCAGCAGGTTGACCTCAGGGTCTGGAAACACCATATATTTT
TRBV20-1	TRBD2	TRBJ2-7	.	CSARDVAGTYEQYF	TGCAGTGCTAGAGATGTAGCGGGGACCTACGAGCAGTACTTC
TRBV7-9	.	TRBJ1-4	.	CASSFVQPTNEKLFF	TGTGCCAGCAGCTTCGTACAGCCAACTAATGAAAAACTGTTTTTT
TRBV12-3/TRBV12-4	TRBD1	TRBJ1-2	few	CASSTRTGSPYGYTF	TGTGCCAGCAGTACCCGGACAGGGAGCCCCTATGGCTACACCTTC
TRBV3-1	.	TRBJ2-5	many	CASSQDLWVRGQTQYF	TGTGCCAGCAGCCAAGATCTATGGGTCCGGGGACAGACCCAGTACTTC
TRBV7-6	.	TRBJ1-1	.	CASSSPVTAEAFF	TGTGCCAGCAGCTCCCCCGTGACTGCTGAAGCTTTCTTT
TRBV24-1	.	TRBJ2-7	.	CATSRGWEQYF	TGTGCCACCAGTAGAGGGTGGGAGCAGTACTTC
TRBV20-1	.	TRBJ2-1	few	CTSSQLAINNEQFF	TGCACCTCTTCCCAGCTAGCGATAAACAATGAGCAGTTCTTC
TRBV5-6	.	TRBJ1-5	.	CASSSTGIIGQPQHF	TGTGCCAGCAGCAGCACAGGGATTATTGGTCAGCCCCAGCATTTT
TRBV7-3	.	TRBJ2-7	few	CASSPHETHSYEQYF	TGTGCCAGCAGCCCCCATGAGACACACTCCTACGAGCAGTACTTC
TRBV20-1	TRBD1	TRBJ2-7	.	CSAPGQGEGEQYF	TGCAGTGCACCGGGACAGGGGGAGGGCGAGCAGTACTTC
TRBV4-1	.	TRBJ2-5	few	CASSHTLTGQETQYF	TGCGCCAGCAGCCACACCTTAACAGGGCAAGAGACCCAGTACTTC
TRBV28	.	TRBJ2-1	few	CASSPLASPLNEQFF	TGTGCCAGCAGCCCACTAGCCTCCCCCCTCAATGAGCAGTTCTTC
TRBV7-6	.	TRBJ2-7	.	CASSLGVGQGYEQYF	TGTGCCAGCAGCTTAGGGGTGGGGCAGGGCTACGAGCAGTACTTC
TRBV27	TRBD1	TRBJ2-1	.	CASSSQGANEQFF	TGTGCCAGCAGTTCACAGGGGGCGAATGAGCAGTTCTTC
TRBV7-9	TRBD2	TRBJ2-3	few	CASSWREGRGDTQYF	TGTGCCAGCAGCTGGCGGGAGGGCCGGGGAGATACGCAGTATTTT
TRBV20-1	.	TRBJ2-2	.	CSARDVGDPGELFF	TGCAGTGCTAGAGATGTGGGGGACCCCGGGGAGCTGTTTTTT
TRBV18	.	TRBJ2-1	.	CASSPFSAYNEQFF	TGTGCCAGCTCACCGTTTTCCGCTTACAATGAGCAGTTCTTC
TRBV14	TRBD1	TRBJ1-4	.	CASSPRDRGGKLFF	TGTGCCAGCAGCCCCCGGGACAGGGGGGGAAAACTGTTTTTT
TRBV20-1	.	TRBJ2-5	few	CSASSSREGTQYF	TGCAGTGCTAGTTCGTCCAGGGAAGGGACCCAGTACTTC
TRBV5-6	.	TRBJ1-2	.	CASSLTDLSALYGYTF	TGTGCCAGCAGCCTGACGGACTTGTCTGCCCTTTATGGCTACACCTTC
TRBV12-5	TRBD2	TRBJ2-3	few	CASGLVTGRISTDTQYF	TGTGCTAGTGGTTTGGTAACCGGGAGGATAAGCACAGATACGCAGTATTTT
TRBV5-1	.	TRBJ2-1	.	CASSPTVGAAKSYNEQFF	TGCGCCAGCAGCCCAACGGTGGGAGCGGCTAAATCCTACAATGAGCAGTTCTTC
TRBV5-1	.	TRBJ1-2	.	CASSPEEGRGYGYTF	TGCGCCAGCAGCCCCGAGGAGGGCAGGGGCTATGGCTACACCTTC
TRBV7-3	.	TRBJ2-5	.	CASSLLGGIQETQYF	TGTGCCAGCAGCTTATTGGGGGGAATTCAAGAGACCCAGTACTTC
TRBV12-3/TRBV12-4	TRBD2	TRBJ2-5	.	CASRGLAVHETQYF	TGTGCCAGCAGAGGACTAGCGGTTCATGAGACCCAGTACTTC
TRBV5-1	.	TRBJ2-1	few	CASSPRGGGGIFNEQFF	TGCGCCAGCAGCCCCCGGGGTGGAGGCGGGATCTTCAATGAGCAGTTCTTC
TRBV7-9	.	TRBJ2-5	.	CASSLAPSEGFRETQYF	TGTGCCAGCAGCTTAGCTCCGTCCGAGGGTTTTCGGGAGACCCAGTACTTC
TRBV7-2	TRBD2	TRBJ2-2	.	CASSLGGQGMIGELFF	TGTGCCAGCAGCTTGGGAGGGCAGGGAATGATCGGGGAGCTGTTTTTT
TRBV11-1	.	TRBJ2-7	.	CASSSKGSGPDYEQYF	TGTGCCAGCAGCTCCAAAGGGTCAGGGCCTGACTACGAGCAGTACTTC
TRBV4-2	TRBD2	TRBJ2-3	many	CASSQEGLYSTDTQYF	TGTGCCAGCAGCCAAGAGGGACTATATAGCACAGATACGCAGTATTTT
TRBV29-1	TRBD2	TRBJ2-1	few	CSVVMWTSGIPREQFF	TGCAGCGTTGTTATGTGGACTAGCGGGATTCCACGGGAGCAGTTCTTC
TRBV6-6	.	TRBJ1-1	few	CASTEEWGAFF	TGTGCCAGCACCGAAGAATGGGGTGCTTTCTTT
TRBV7-2	.	TRBJ1-6	.	CASTVGTPPGSPLHF	TGTGCCAGCACCGTAGGCACGCCCCCCGGTTCACCCCTCCACTTT
TRBV5-6	.	TRBJ2-2	many	CASAQNTGELFF	TGTGCCAGTGCTCAGAACACCGGGGAGCTGTTTTTT
TRBV29-1	.	TRBJ2-7	.	CSVEGDGDSYEQYF	TGCAGCGTTGAAGGGGACGGGGACTCCTACGAGCAGTACTTC
TRBV5-1	TRBD2	TRBJ2-3	.	CASSLGGLARATDTQYF	TGCGCCAGCAGCTTAGGGGGACTAGCGAGAGCGACAGATACGCAGTATTTT
TRBV5-1	TRBD1	TRBJ1-3	few	CASSWEPTGTGNTIYF	TGCGCCAGCAGCTGGGAACCGACAGGGACTGGAAACACCATATATTTT
TRBV12-3/TRBV12-4	.	TRBJ2-3	.	CASSLAALASTDTQYF	TGTGCCAGCAGTTTAGCGGCGCTAGCGAGCACAGATACGCAGTATTTT
TRBV5-6	TRBD1	TRBJ2-7	few	CASTSGTAYEQYF	TGTGCCAGCACCTCCGGGACAGCCTACGAGCAGTACTTC
TRBV3-1	.	TRBJ1-6	.	CASSQGGPPLHF	TGTGCCAGCAGCCAAGGGGGTCCGCCCCTCCACTTT
TRBV20-1	.	TRBJ1-3	.	CSARGRQKNTIYF	TGCAGTGCTAGAGGGAGACAAAAAAACACCATATATTTT
TRBV28	.	TRBJ1-6	few	CASRSPQGHDSPLHF	TGTGCCAGCAGGTCTCCTCAGGGGCATGATTCACCCCTCCACTTT
TRBV6-1	.	TRBJ1-1	few	CASLTGQLGSTEAFF	TGTGCCAGCCTAACAGGACAACTGGGGAGCACTGAAGCTTTCTTT
TRBV20-1	.	TRBJ1-2	few	CSARAGKGYTF	TGCAGTGCTAGGGCAGGGAAGGGCTACACCTTC
TRBV28	TRBD1	TRBJ2-1	.	CATLATGGRTTTYNEQFF	TGTGCCACCCTCGCTACAGGGGGCAGGACTACAACCTACAATGAGCAGTTCTTC
TRBV10-3	TRBD2	TRBJ2-1	.	CAINREAGVTNEQFF	TGTGCCATAAACCGCGAAGCGGGAGTTACTAATGAGCAGTTCTTC
TRBV20-1	.	TRBJ1-2	.	CSARTAGVGYTF	TGCAGTGCTAGAACGGCAGGGGTTGGCTACACCTTC